This T cell receptor beta chain is from a study of technical replicates of blood from a few donors. Some clones are missing from TCRdb's copy, which holds only in-frame ones; the method was immunoSEQ multiplex PCR. Of tens of thousands of clones in the sample, 80% to 95% were seen once. Losses at the gene ends were 4 bases for V and 5 bases for J; bases not matched to a gene: 12. CDR1 is SGHRS, CDR2 YFSETQ, per germline. The CDR3 contains 16 residues. The chain combines TRBV5-1 with TRBJ2-5; 9 nucleotides agree with TRBD2. Sequenced input: PBMCs. The TCR comes from a human donor in good health. Some clones in this sample may be carry-over from other donors' samples. In nucleotides, the CDR3 is TGCGCCAGCAGCCCGAGGGTAGCGGGGGCGCACGAGACCCAGTACTTC. It codes for CASSPRVAGAHETQYF.